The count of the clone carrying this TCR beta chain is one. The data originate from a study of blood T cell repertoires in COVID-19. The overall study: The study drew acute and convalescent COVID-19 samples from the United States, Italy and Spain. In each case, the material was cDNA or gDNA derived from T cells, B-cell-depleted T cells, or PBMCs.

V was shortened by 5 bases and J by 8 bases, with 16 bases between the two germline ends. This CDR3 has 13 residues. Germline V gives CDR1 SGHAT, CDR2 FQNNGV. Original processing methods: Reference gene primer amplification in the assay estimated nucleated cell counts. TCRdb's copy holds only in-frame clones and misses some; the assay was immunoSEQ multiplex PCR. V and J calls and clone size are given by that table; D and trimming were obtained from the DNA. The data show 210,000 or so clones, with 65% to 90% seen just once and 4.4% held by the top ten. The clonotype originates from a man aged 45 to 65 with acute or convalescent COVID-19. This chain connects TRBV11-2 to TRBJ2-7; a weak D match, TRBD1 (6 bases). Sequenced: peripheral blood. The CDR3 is CASSGRQEGKQYF. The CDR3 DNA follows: TGTGCCAGCAGCGGGCGACAGGAAGGGAAGCAGTACTTC. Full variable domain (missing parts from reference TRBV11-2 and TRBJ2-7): EAGVAQSPRYKIIEKRQSVAFWCNPISGHATLYWYQQILGQGPKLLIQFQNNGVVDDSQLPKDRFSAERLKGVDSTLKIQPAKLEDSAVYLCASSGRQEGKQYFGPGTRLTVT.